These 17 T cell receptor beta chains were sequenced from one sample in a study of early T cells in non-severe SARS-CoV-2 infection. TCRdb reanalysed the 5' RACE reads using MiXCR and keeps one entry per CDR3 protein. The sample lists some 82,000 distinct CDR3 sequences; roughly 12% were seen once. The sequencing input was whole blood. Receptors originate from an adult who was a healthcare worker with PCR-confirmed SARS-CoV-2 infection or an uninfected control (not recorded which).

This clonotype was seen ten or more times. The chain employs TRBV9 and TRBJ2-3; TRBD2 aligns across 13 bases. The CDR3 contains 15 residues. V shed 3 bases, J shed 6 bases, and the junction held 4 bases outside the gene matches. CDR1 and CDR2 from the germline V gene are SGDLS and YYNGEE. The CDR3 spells CASSGLAGGPDTQYF. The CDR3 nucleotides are TGTGCCAGCAGCGGACTAGCGGGGGGACCGGATACGCAGTATTTT. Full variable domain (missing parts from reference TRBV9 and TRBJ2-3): DSGVTQTPKHLITATGQRVTLRCSPRSGDLSVYWYQQSLDQGLQFLIQYYNGEERAKGNILERFSAQQFPDLHSELNLSSLELGDSALYFCASSGLAGGPDTQYFGPGTRLTVL.

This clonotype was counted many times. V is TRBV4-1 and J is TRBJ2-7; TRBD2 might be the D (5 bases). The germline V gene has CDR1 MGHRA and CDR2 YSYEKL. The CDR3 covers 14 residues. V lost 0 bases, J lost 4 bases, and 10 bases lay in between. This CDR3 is CASSQDLREYEQYF. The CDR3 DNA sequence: TGCGCCAGCAGCCAAGATCTGAGGGAATACGAGCAGTACTTC.

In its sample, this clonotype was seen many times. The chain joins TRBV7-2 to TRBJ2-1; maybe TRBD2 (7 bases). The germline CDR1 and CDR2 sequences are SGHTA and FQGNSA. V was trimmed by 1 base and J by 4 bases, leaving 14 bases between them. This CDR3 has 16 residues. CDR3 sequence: CASSLVAAGAYNEQFF. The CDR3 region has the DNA TGTGCCAGCAGCTTAGTGGCTGCGGGGGCATACAATGAGCAGTTCTTC.

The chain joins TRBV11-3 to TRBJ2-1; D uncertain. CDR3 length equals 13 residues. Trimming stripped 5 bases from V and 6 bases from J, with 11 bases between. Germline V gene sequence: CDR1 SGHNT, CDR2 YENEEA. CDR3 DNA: TGTGCCAGCAGCCTGCCCCCGGGCAATGAGCAGTTCTTC. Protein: CASSLPPGNEQFF.

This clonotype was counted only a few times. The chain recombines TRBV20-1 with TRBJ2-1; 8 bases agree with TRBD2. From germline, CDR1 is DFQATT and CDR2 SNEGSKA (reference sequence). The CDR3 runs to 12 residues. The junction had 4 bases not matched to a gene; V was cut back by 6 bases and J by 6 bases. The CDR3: CSAGAGGNEQFF. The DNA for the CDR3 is TGCAGTGCCGGGGCGGGAGGCAATGAGCAGTTCTTC.

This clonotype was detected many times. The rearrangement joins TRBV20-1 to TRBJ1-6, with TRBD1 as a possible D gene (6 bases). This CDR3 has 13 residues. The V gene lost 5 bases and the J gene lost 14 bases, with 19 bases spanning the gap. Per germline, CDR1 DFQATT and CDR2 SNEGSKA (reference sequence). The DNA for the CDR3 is TGCAGTGCTTACCGGTCGGACAGCTCTGCCCTCCACTTT. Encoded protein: CSAYRSDSSALHF.

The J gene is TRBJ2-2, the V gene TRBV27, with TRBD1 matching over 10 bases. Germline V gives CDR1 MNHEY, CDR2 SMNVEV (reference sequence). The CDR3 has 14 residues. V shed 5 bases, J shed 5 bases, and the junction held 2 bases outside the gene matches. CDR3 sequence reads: CASSPDRGTGELFF. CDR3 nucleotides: TGTGCCAGCAGTCCGGACAGGGGGACCGGGGAGCTGTTTTTT.

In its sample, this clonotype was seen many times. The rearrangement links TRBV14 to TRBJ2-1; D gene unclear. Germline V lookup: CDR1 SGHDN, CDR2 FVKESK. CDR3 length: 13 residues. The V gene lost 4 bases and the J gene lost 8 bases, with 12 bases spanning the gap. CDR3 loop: CASSPQVRDEQFF. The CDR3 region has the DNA TGTGCCAGCAGCCCCCAGGTGAGAGATGAGCAGTTCTTC.

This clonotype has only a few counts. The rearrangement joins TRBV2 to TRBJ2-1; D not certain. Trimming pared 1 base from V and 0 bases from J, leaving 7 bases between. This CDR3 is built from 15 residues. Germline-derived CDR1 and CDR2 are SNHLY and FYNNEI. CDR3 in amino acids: CASSEGRHSYNEQFF. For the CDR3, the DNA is TGTGCCAGCAGTGAAGGCCGTCACTCCTACAATGAGCAGTTCTTC.

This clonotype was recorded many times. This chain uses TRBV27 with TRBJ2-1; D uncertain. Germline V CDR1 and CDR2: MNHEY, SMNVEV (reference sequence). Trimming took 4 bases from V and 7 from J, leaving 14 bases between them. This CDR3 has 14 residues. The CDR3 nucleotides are TGTGCCAGCAGTTCCTCGAATCAACGAAATGAGCAGTTCTTC. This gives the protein CASSSSNQRNEQFF.

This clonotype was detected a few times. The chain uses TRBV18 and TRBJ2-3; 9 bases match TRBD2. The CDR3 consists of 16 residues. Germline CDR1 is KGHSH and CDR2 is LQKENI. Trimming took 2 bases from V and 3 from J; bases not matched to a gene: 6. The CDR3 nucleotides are TGTGCCAGCTCACCAGTTCAAGCGGGAGGTACAGATACGCAGTATTTT. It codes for CASSPVQAGGTDTQYF.

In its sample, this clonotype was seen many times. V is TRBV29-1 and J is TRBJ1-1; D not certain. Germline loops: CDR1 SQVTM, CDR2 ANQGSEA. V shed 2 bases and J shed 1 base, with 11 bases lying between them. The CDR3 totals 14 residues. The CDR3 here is CSVERRLQNTEAFF. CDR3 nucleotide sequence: TGCAGCGTTGAACGTAGACTCCAGAACACTGAAGCTTTCTTT. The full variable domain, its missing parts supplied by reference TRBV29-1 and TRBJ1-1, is SAVISQKPSRDICQRGTSLTIQCQVDSQVTMMFWYRQQPGQSLTLIATANQGSEATYESGFVIDKFPISRPNLTFSTLTVSNMSPEDSSIYLCSVERRLQNTEAFFGQGTRLTVV.

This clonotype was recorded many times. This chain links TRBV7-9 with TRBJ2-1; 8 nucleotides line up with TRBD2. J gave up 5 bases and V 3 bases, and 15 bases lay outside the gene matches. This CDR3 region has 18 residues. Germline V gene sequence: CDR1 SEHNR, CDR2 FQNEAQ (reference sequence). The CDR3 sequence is CASSFSTLAGGRDNEQFF. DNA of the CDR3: TGTGCCAGCAGCTTCTCGACCCTTGCGGGGGGCCGTGACAATGAGCAGTTCTTC.

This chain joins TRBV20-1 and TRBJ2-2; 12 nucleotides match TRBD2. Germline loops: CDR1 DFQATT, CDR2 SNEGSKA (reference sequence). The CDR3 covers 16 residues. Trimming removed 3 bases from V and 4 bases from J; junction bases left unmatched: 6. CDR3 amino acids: CSARLAGGPGTGELFF. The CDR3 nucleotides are TGCAGTGCTAGGCTAGCGGGGGGGCCGGGCACCGGGGAGCTGTTTTTT.

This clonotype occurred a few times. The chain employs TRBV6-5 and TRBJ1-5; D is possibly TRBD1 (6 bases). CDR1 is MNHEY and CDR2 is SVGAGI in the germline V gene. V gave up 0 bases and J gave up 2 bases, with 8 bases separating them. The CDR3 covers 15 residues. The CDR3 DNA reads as TGTGCCAGCAGTTACTCCCGACAGGGCAATCAGCCCCAGCATTTT. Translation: CASSYSRQGNQPQHF.

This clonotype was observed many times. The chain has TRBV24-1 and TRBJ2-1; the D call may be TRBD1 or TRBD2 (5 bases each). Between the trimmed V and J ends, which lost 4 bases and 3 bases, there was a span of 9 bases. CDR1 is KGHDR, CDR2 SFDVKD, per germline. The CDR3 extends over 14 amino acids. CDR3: CATSEGPLYNEQFF. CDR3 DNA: TGTGCCACCAGTGAGGGACCACTCTACAATGAGCAGTTCTTC.

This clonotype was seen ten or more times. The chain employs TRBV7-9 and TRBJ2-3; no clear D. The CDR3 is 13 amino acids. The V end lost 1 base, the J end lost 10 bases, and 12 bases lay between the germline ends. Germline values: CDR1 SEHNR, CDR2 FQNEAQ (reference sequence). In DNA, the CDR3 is TGTGCCAGCAGCTTAGTGGGTCCTATATCGCAGTATTTT. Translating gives CASSLVGPISQYF. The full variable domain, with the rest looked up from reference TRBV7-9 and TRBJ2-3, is DTGVSQNPRHKITKRGQNVTFRCDPISEHNRLYWYRQTLGQGPEFLTYFQNEAQLEKSRLLSDRFSAERPKGSFSTLEIQRTEQGDSAMYLCASSLVGPISQYFGPGTRLTVL.